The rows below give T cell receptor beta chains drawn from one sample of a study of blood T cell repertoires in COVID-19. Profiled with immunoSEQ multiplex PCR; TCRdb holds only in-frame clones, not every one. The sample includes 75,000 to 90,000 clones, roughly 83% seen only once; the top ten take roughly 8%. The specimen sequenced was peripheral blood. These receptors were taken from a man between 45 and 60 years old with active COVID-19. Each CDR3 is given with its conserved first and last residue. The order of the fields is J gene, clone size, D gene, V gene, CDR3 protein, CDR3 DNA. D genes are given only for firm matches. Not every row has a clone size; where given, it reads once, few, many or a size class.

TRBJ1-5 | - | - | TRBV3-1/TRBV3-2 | CASSPDRNQPQHF | TGTGCCAGCAGCCCCGACAGGAATCAGCCCCAGCATTTT
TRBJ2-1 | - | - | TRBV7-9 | CASSRQLNEQFF | TGTGCCAGCAGCAGACAGCTCAATGAGCAGTTCTTC
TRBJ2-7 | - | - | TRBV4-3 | CASSHVRQGSEQYF | TGCGCCAGCAGCCATGTAAGGCAGGGGAGCGAGCAGTACTTC
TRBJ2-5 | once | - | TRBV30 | CAWSVLNERETQYF | TGTGCCTGGAGTGTACTTAACGAGCGGGAGACCCAGTACTTC
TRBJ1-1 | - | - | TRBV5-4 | CASSFDSNTEAFF | TGTGCCAGCAGTTTCGACAGTAACACTGAAGCTTTCTTT
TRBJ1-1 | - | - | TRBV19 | CASSTQGDTEAFF | TGTGCCAGTAGTACACAGGGTGACACTGAAGCTTTCTTT
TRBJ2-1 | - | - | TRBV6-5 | CASSTSSSYNEQFF | TGTGCCAGCAGTACTAGCAGCTCCTACAATGAGCAGTTCTTC
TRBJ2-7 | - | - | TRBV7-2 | CASSSTGHTYEQYF | TGTGCCAGCAGCTCAACGGGACACACATACGAGCAGTACTTC
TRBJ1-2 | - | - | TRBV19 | CASSINRGNLRYTF | TGTGCCAGTAGTATAAATCGAGGGAATTTGCGCTACACCTTC
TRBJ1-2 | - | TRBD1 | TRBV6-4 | CASSAQGGGGYTF | TGTGCCAGCAGTGCCCAGGGGGGCGGCGGCTACACCTTC
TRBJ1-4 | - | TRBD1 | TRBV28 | CASSLGGGAPNEKLFF | TGTGCCAGCAGTTTAGGAGGGGGCGCCCCTAATGAAAAACTGTTTTTT
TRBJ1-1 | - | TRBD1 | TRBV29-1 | CSAGQKMNTEAFF | TGCAGCGCGGGACAGAAGATGAACACTGAAGCTTTCTTT
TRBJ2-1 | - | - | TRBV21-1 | CASSKAHRGRSRNEQFF | TGTGCCAGCAGCAAAGCCCATCGCGGGAGATCTAGAAATGAGCAGTTCTTC